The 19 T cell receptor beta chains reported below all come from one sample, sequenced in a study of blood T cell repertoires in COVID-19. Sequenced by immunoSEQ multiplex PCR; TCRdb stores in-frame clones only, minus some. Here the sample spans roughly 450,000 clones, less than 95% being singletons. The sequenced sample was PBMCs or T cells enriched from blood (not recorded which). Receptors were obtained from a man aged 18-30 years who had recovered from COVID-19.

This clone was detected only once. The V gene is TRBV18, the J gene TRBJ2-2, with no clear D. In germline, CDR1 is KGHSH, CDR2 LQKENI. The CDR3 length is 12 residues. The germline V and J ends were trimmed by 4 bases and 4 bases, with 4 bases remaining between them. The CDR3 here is CASSLATGELFF. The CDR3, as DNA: TGTGCCAGCTCACTAGCCACCGGGGAGCTGTTTTTT.

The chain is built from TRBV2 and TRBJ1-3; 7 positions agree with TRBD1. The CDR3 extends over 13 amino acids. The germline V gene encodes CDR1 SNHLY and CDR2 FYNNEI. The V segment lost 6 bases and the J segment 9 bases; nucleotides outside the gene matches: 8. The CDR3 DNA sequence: TGTGCCAGCAGGTTAACAGGGGAAGGCACCATATATTTT. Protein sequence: CASRLTGEGTIYF. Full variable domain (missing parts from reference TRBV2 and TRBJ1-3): EPEVTQTPSHQVTQMGQEVILRCVPISNHLYFYWYRQILGQKVEFLVSFYNNEISEKSEIFDDQFSVERPDGSNFTLKIRSTKLEDSAMYFCASRLTGEGTIYFGEGSWLTVV.

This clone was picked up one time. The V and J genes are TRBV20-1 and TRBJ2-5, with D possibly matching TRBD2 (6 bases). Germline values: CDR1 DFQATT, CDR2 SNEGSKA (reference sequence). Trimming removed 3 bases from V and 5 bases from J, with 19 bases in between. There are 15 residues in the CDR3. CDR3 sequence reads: CSASGAGLPWETQYF. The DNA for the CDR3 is TGCAGTGCTAGTGGGGCGGGACTCCCTTGGGAGACCCAGTACTTC.

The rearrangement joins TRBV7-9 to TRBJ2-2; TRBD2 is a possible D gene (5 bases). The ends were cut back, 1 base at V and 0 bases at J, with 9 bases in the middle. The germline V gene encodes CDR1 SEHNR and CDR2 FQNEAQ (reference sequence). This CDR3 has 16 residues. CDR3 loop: CASSLGWTPNTGELFF. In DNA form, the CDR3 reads TGTGCCAGCAGCTTAGGGTGGACTCCGAACACCGGGGAGCTGTTTTTT.

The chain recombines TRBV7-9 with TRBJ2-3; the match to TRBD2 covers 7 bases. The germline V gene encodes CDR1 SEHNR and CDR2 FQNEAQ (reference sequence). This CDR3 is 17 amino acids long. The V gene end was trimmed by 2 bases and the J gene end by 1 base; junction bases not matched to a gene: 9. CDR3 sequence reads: CASSLNWREYGTDTQYF. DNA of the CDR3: TGTGCCAGCAGCTTAAACTGGCGGGAGTACGGCACAGATACGCAGTATTTT.

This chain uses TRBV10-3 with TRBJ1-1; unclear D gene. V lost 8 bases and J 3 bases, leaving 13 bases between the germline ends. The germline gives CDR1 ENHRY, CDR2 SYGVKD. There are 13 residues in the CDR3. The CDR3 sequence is CAIRRPQDTEAFF. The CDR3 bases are TGTGCCATCCGCAGGCCGCAGGACACTGAAGCTTTCTTT.

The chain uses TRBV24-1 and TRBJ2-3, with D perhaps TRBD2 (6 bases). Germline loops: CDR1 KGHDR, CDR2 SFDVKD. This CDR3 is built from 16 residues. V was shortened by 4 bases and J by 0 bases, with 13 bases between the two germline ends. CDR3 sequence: CATSDRRTKSTDTQYF. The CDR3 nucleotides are TGTGCCACCAGTGACCGAAGGACTAAAAGCACAGATACGCAGTATTTT.

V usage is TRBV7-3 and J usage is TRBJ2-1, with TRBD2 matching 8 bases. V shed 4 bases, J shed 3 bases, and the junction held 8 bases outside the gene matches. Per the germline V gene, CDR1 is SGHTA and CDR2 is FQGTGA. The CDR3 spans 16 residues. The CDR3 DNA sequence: TGTGCCAGCAGCTACTCGGGAGGGCAAGGCTACAATGAGCAGTTCTTC. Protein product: CASSYSGGQGYNEQFF.

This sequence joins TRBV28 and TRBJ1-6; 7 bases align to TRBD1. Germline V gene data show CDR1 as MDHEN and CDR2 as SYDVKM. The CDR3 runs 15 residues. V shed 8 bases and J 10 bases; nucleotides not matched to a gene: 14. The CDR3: CASLPTAGGRSPLHF. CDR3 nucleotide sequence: TGTGCCAGCCTCCCAACCGCAGGGGGAAGGTCACCCCTCCACTTT.

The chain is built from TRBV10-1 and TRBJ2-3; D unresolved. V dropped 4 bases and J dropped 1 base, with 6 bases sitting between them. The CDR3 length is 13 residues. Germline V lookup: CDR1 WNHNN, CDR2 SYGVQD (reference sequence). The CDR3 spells CASSGVGTDTQYF. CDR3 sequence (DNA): TGCGCCAGCAGTGGCGTGGGCACAGATACGCAGTATTTT.

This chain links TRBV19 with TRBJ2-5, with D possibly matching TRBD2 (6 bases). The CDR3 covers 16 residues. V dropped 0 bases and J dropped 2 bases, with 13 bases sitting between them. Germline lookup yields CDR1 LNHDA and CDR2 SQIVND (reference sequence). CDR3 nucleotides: TGTGCCAGTAGTATAGATAGCGGCCTAGGACAAGAGACCCAGTACTTC. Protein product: CASSIDSGLGQETQYF.

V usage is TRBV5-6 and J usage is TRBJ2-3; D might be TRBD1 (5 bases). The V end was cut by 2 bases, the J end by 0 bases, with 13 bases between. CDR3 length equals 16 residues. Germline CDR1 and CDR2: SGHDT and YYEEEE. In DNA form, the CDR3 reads TGTGCCAGCAGCTTTAATTTCAGGGAAAGCACAGATACGCAGTATTTT. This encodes CASSFNFRESTDTQYF.

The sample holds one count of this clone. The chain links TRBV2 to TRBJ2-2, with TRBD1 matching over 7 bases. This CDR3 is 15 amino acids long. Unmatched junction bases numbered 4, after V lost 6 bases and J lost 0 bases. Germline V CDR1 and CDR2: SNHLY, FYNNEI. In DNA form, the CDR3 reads TGTGCCAGCAGCGGGACAGCGGCGAACACCGGGGAGCTGTTTTTT. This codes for CASSGTAANTGELFF.

The CDR3: CASSLGPFKNIQYF. The CDR3 DNA sequence: TGTGCCAGCAGTCTGGGCCCGTTCAAAAACATTCAGTACTTC. The chain combines TRBV27 with TRBJ2-4, with D hard to call. CDR1 is MNHEY and CDR2 is SMNVEV in the germline V gene (reference sequence). This CDR3 contains 14 residues. V lost 5 bases to trimming and J lost 3 bases, with 11 bases between them.

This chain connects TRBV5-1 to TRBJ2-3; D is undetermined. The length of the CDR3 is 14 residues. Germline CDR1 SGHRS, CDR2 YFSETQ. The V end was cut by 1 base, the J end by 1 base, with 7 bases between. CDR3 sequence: CASSLTTGTDTQYF. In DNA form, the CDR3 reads TGCGCCAGCAGCTTGACAACCGGCACAGATACGCAGTATTTT.

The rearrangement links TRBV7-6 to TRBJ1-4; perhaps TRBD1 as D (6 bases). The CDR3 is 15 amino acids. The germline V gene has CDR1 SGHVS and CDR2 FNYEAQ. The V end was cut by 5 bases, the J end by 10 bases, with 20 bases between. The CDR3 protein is CASSLRQAEMGKLFF. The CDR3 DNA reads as TGTGCCAGCAGCCTAAGACAGGCCGAAATGGGAAAACTGTTTTTT.

CDR3 coding DNA: TGTGCCAGCAGCAAAGTTTCCGGGACTAGACACACAGATACGCAGTATTTT. Protein product: CASSKVSGTRHTDTQYF. The chain carries TRBV21-1 and TRBJ2-3; TRBD2 is the table's D call and was not checked against the DNA. TRBV21-1 is assigned pseudogene status. This CDR3 spans 17 amino acids.

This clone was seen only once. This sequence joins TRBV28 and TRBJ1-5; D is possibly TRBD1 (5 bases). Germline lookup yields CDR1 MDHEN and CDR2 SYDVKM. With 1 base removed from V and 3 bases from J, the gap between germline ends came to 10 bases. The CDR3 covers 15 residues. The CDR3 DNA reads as TGTGCCAGCAGTTTATCCCAGGGCAACAATCAGCCCCAGCATTTT. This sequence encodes CASSLSQGNNQPQHF.

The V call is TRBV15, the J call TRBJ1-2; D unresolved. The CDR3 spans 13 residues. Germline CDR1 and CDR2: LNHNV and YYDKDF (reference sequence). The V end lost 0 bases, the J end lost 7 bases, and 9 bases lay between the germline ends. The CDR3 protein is CATSRDGLSGYTF. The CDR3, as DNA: TGTGCCACCAGCAGAGATGGACTGTCTGGCTACACCTTC.